The present T cell receptor beta chain was sequenced within a study of blood T cell repertoires in COVID-19. Clones were read by immunoSEQ multiplex PCR, and TCRdb kept only the in-frame ones, dropping some. The sample shows about 280,000 clones, roughly 89% of them seen only once. The CDR3 contains 16 residues. V dropped 4 bases and J dropped 7; count of bases not matched to a gene: 15. Germline CDR1 SGHNT, CDR2 YYREEE (reference sequence). The material sequenced was peripheral blood. The sequence was obtained from a woman aged 25 to 45 with active or convalescent COVID-19. The genes are TRBV5-4 and TRBJ2-3; TRBD1 aligns across 7 bases. The CDR3: CASSHRGGSAGNTQYF. DNA of the CDR3: TGTGCCAGCAGCCACCGAGGGGGCTCAGCAGGGAATACGCAGTATTTT.